The present TCR beta chain was sequenced within a study of response to subunit inactivated influenza vaccine (dated by TCRdb to 2017 to 2018). For the study in its entirety: Deep quantitative profiling of the T cell receptor repertoire was used in the study to follow responses to a trivalent subunit inactivated influenza vaccine. Results and caveats for the whole study, not just this receptor: The authors proposed that each seasonal influenza vaccination may bring in only a limited number of new T cells.

Library generation was performed with RT-PCR. Sequenced using an Illumina HiSeq 2500. The public sequencing data were trimmed at Q25 with fastp and processed into clonotypes with MiXCR by TCRdb, which kept only in-frame beta chains. Every entry covers one CDR3 protein and lists the most common genes and DNA from its rows. Here the sample has roughly 630,000 distinct CDR3 sequences; around 15% occur a single time. The top ten clonotypes cover less than 8.5% of the sample. V is cut back by 4 bases and J by 7 bases, with 7 bases in the junction unmatched. CDR1 and CDR2, looked up from the germline V gene, are SGDLS and YYNGEE. Taken from cysteine to phenylalanine, the CDR3 has 14 residues. Only CDR3 DNA remains: 42 bases, in frame from the first base. Concerning this clonotype: The antigen this receptor binds is unknown. Base qualities are not recorded, but no much larger clone differs from it by a single base.

Source: PBMCs from blood, taken around two weeks before vaccination. The V gene is TRBV9 and the J gene is TRBJ2-1, with 8 bases matching TRBD1. The receptor was isolated from a man aged 50-59 years who received an inactivated influenza vaccine. Donor details come from another sample of the same person, matched by shared clones. The sequenced DNA is TGTGCCAGCAGCAAGGGACAGGTTACTAATGAGCAGTTCTTC. Its translation is CASSKGQVTNEQFF.